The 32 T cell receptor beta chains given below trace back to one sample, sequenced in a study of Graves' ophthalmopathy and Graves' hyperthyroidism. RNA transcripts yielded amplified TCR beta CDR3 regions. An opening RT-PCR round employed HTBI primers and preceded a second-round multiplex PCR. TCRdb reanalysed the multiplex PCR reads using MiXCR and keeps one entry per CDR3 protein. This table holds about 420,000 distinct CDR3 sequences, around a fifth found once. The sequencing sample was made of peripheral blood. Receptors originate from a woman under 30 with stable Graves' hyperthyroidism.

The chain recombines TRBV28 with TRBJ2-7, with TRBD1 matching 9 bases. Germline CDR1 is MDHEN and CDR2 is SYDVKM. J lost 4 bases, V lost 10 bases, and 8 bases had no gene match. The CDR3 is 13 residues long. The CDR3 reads CATTGGMVYEQYF. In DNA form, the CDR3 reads TGTGCCACCACAGGGGGCATGGTTTACGAGCAGTACTTC.

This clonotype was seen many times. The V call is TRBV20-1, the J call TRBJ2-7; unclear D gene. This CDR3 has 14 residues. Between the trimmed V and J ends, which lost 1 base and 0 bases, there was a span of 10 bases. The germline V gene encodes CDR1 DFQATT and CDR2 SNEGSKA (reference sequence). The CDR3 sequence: CSARGGGASYEQYF. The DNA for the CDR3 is TGCAGTGCTAGAGGAGGTGGCGCCTCCTACGAGCAGTACTTC.

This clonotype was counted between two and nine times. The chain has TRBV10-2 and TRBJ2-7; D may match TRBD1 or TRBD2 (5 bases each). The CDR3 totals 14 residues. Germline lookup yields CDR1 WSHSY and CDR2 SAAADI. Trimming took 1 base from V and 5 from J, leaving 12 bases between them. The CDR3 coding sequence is TGCGCCAGCAGTGAGTACGAGGGGATCAACGAGCAGTACTTC. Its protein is CASSEYEGINEQYF.

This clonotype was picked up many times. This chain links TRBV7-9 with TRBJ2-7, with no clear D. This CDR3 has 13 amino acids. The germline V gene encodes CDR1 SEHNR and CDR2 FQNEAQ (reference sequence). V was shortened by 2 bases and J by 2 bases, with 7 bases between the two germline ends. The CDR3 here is CASSLWAAYEQYF. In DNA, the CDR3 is TGTGCCAGCAGCTTATGGGCTGCCTACGAGCAGTACTTC.

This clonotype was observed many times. Here the CDR3 DNA reads TGCAGTGCTAGACCGGACACTGCCTACGAGCAGTACTTC. Residues: CSARPDTAYEQYF. The chain joins TRBV20-1 to TRBJ2-7; a possible D gene is TRBD1 (5 bases). Germline lookup yields CDR1 DFQATT and CDR2 SNEGSKA (reference sequence). The CDR3 runs 13 residues. V shed 2 bases and J shed 2 bases, with 10 bases lying between them.

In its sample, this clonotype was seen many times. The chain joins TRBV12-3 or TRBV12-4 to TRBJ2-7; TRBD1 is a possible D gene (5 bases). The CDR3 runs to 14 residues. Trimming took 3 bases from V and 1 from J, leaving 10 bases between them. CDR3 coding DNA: TGTGCCAGCAGTTTTAGCCAGGGATCCTACGAGCAGTACTTC. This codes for CASSFSQGSYEQYF.

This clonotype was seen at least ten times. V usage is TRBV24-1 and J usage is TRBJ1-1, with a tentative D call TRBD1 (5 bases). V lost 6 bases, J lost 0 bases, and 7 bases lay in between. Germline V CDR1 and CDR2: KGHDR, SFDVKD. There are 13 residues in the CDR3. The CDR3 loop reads CATSRGMNTEAFF. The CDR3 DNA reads TGTGCCACCAGTCGGGGCATGAACACTGAAGCTTTCTTT.

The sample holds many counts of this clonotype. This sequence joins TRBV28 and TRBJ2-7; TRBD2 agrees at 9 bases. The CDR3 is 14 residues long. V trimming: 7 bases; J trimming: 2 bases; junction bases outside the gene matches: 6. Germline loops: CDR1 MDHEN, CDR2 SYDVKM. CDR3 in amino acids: CASTRSGRTYEQYF. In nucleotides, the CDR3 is TGTGCCAGCACCCGTAGCGGGAGAACCTACGAGCAGTACTTC.

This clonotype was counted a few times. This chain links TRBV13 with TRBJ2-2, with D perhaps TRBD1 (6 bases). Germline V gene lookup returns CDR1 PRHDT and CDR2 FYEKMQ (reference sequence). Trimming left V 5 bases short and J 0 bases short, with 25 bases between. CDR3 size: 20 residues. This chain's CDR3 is CASSASFITGIATNTGELFF. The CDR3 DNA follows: TGTGCCAGCAGCGCCTCCTTTATAACAGGGATAGCCACGAACACCGGGGAGCTGTTTTTT.

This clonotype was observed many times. CDR3 residues: CASSQPGLAGPVGNIQYF. DNA of the CDR3: TGCGCCAGCAGCCAACCAGGACTAGCGGGTCCCGTGGGAAACATTCAGTACTTC. The chain links TRBV4-1 to TRBJ2-4; 11 positions match TRBD2. V lost 2 bases to trimming and J lost 6 bases; unmatched junction nucleotides: 12. The CDR3 extends over 18 amino acids. Germline lookup yields CDR1 MGHRA and CDR2 YSYEKL.

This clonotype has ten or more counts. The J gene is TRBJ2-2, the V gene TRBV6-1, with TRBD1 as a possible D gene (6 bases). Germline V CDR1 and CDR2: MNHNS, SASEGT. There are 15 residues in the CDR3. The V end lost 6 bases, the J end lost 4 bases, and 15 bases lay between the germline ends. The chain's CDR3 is CASRQGPYRTGELFF. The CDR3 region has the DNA TGTGCCAGCAGGCAGGGGCCCTACCGCACCGGGGAGCTGTTTTTT.

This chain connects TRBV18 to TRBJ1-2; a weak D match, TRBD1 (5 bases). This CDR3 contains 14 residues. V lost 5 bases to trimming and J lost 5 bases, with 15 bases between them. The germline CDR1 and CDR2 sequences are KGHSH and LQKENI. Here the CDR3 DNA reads TGTGCCAGCTCATCACAACAGGAGTTATATGGCTACACCTTC. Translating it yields CASSSQQELYGYTF.

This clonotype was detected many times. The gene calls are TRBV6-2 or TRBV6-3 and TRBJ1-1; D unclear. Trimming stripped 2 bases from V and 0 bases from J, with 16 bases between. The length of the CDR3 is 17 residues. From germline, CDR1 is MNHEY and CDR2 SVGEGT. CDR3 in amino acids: CASSYPRFRALNTEAFF. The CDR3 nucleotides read TGTGCCAGCAGTTACCCCCGTTTTAGGGCCCTGAACACTGAAGCTTTCTTT.

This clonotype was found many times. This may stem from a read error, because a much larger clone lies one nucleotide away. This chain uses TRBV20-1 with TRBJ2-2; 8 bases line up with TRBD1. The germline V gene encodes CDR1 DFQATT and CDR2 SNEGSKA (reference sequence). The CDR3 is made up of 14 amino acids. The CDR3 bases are TGCGGTGCTAGCCGGACAGGGACCACCGGGGAGCTGTTTTTT. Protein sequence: CGASRTGTTGELFF.

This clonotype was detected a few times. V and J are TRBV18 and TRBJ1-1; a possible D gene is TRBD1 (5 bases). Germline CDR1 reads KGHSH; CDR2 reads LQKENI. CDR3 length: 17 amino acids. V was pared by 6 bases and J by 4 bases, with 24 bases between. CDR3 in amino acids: CASSPRAPGESGTEAFF. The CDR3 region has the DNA TGTGCCAGCTCGCCCAGGGCCCCAGGCGAAAGTGGCACTGAAGCTTTCTTT.

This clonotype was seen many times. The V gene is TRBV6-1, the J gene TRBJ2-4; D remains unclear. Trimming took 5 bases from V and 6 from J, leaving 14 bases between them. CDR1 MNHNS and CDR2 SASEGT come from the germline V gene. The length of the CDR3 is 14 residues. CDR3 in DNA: TGTGCCAGCAGTCAAGACACTGTCCTAAACATTCAGTACTTC. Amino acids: CASSQDTVLNIQYF.

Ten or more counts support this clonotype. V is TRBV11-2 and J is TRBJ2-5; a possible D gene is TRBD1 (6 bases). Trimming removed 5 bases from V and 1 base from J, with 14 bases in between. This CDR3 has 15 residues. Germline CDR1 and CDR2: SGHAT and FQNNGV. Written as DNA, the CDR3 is TGTGCCAGCAGCAGGACAGTGGGTCGCCAAGAGACCCAGTACTTC. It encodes CASSRTVGRQETQYF.

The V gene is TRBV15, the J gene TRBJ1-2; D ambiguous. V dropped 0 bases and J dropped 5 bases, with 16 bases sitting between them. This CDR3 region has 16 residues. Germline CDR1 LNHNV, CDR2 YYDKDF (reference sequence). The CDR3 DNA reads TGTGCCACCAGCAGAGATCGAGGCTGGGGAAGGTATGGCTACACCTTC. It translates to CATSRDRGWGRYGYTF.

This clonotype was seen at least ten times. The CDR3 loop reads CASSYEQGWNSYEQYF. The CDR3 DNA sequence: TGTGCCAGCAGTTATGAACAGGGGTGGAATTCCTACGAGCAGTACTTC. This sequence joins TRBV6-2 or TRBV6-3 and TRBJ2-7; 7 nucleotides align to TRBD1. CDR1 and CDR2 (germline): MNHEY, SVGEGT. CDR3 size: 16 residues. V gave up 3 bases and J gave up 1 base; unmatched junction bases: 9.

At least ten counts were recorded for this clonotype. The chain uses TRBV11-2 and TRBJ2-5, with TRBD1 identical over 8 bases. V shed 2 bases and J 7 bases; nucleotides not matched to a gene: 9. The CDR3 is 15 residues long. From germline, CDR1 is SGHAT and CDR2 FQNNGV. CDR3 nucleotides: TGTGCCAGCAGCTTAAGGTCTACAGGGGGTGGGACCCAGTACTTC. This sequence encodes CASSLRSTGGGTQYF.

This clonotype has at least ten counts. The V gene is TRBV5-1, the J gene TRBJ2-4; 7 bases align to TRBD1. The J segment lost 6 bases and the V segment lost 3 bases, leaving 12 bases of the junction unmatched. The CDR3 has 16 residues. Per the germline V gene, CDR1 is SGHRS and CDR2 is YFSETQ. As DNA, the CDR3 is TGCGCCAGCAGCTGGGCGGATTGGGACAGCGTAAACATTCAGTACTTC. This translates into CASSWADWDSVNIQYF. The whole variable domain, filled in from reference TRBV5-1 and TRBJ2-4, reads KAGVTQTPRYLIKTRGQQVTLSCSPISGHRSVSWYQQTPGQGLQFLFEYFSETQRNKGNFPGRFSGRQFSNSRSEMNVSTLELGDSALYLCASSWADWDSVNIQYFGAGTRLSVL.

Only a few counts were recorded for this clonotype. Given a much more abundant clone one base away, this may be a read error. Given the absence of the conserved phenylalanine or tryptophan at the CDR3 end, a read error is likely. CDR3 region: CASSSRAGQGGHEQYY. As DNA, the CDR3 is TGTGCCAGCAGCTCTAGGGCGGGCCAGGGTGGCCACGAGCAGTACTAC. The chain joins TRBV11-1 to TRBJ2-7; TRBD1 or TRBD2 may be the D gene (5 bases each). Per the germline V gene, CDR1 is SGHAT and CDR2 is FQDESV (reference sequence). The V gene lost 4 bases and the J gene lost 5 bases, with 21 bases spanning the gap. The CDR3 has 16 amino acids.

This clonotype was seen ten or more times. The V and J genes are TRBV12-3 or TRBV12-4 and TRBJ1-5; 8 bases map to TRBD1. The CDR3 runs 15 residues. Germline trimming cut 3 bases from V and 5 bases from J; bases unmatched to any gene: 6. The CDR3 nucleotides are TGTGCCAGCAGTTTTTGGGACAGGCCATATCAGCCCCAGCATTTT. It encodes CASSFWDRPYQPQHF.

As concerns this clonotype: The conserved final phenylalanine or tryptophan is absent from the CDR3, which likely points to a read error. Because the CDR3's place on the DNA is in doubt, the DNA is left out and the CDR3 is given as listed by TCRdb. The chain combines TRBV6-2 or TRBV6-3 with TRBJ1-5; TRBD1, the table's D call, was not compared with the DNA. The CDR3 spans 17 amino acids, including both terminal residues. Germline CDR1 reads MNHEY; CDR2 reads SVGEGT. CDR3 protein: CASRPGTGFYGNQPQQL.

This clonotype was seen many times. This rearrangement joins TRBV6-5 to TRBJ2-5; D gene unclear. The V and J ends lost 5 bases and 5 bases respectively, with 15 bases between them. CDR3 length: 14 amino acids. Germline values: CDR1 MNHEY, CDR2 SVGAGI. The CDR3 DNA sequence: TGTGCCAGCAGTAACCAACAAGTTTTGGAGACCCAGTACTTC. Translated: CASSNQQVLETQYF.

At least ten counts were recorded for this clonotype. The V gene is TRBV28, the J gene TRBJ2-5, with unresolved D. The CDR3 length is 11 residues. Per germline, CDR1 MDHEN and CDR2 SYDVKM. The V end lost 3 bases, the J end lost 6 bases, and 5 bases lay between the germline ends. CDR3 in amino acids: CASSFVQTQYF. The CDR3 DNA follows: TGTGCCAGCAGTTTTGTACAGACCCAGTACTTC.

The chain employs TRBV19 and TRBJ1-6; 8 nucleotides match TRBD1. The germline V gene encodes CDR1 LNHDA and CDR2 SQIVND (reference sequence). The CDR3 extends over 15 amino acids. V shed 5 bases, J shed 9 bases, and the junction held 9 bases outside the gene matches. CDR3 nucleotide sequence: TGTGCCAGTAGTCCGGGGACAGGCCGGGCTTCACCCCTCCACTTT. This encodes CASSPGTGRASPLHF.

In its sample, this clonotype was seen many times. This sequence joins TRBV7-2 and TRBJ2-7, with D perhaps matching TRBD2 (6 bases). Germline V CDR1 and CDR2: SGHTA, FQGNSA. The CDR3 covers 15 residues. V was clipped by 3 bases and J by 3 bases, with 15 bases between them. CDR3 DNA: TGTGCCAGCAGCTTTTCGGCTAGCGTTGACTACGAGCAGTACTTC. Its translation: CASSFSASVDYEQYF.

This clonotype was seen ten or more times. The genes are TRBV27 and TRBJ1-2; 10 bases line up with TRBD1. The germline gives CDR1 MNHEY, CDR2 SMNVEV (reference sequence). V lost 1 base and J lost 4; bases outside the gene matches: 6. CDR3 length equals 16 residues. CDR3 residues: CASSLFGRDRGYGYTF. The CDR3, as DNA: TGTGCCAGCAGTTTATTCGGTAGGGACAGGGGCTATGGCTACACCTTC.

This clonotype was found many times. CDR3 amino acids: CASSPVGPRTYEQYF. The CDR3 nucleotides are TGTGCCAGCTCACCGGTGGGGCCCCGAACCTACGAGCAGTACTTC. The genes are TRBV18 and TRBJ2-7; D is possibly TRBD1 (5 bases). Trimming removed 3 bases at V and 2 bases at J, with 14 bases between. CDR3 length equals 15 residues. The V gene's germline CDR1 is KGHSH and CDR2 LQKENI. Looking up the rest from reference TRBV18 and TRBJ2-7 gives the full variable domain: NAGVMQNPRHLVRRRGQEARLRCSPMKGHSHVYWYRQLPEEGLKFMVYLQKENIIDESGMPKERFSAEFPKEGPSILRIQQVVRGDSAAYFCASSPVGPRTYEQYFGPGTRLTVT.

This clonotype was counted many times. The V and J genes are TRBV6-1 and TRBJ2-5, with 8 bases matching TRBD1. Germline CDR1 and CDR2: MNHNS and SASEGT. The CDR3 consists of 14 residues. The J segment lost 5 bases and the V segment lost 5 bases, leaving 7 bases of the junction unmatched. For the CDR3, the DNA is TGTGCCAGCAGTAGGACAGGGACGGTGGAGACCCAGTACTTC. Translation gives CASSRTGTVETQYF.

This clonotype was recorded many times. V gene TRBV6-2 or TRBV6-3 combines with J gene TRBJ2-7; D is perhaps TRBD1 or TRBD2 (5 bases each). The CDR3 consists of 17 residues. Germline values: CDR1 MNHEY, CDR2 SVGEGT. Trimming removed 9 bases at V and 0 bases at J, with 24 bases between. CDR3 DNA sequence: TGTGCCAGTACTTTACCCCCGGGGCGGAGGAGCTCCTACGAGCAGTACTTC. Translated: CASTLPPGRRSSYEQYF.